This TCR beta chain was sequenced for a study of T cells in narcolepsy. Sequencing used immunoSEQ multiplex PCR; TCRdb keeps in-frame clones, though not all of them. The repertoire holds some 25,000 clones, with around 85% as singletons. V lost 4 bases and J 0 bases, leaving 19 bases between the germline ends. In germline, CDR1 is SGHRS, CDR2 YFSETQ. The CDR3 has 17 amino acids. Sequencing input: CD45RA- memory CD4+ T cells from PBMCs. This sequence was found in a human donor with narcolepsy. J is TRBJ1-1 and V is TRBV5-1; tentatively, D is TRBD1 (5 bases). The CDR3 spells CASSPGRGVGMNTEAFF. As DNA, the CDR3 is TGCGCCAGCAGCCCGGGACGGGGGGTCGGGATGAACACTGAAGCTTTCTTT.